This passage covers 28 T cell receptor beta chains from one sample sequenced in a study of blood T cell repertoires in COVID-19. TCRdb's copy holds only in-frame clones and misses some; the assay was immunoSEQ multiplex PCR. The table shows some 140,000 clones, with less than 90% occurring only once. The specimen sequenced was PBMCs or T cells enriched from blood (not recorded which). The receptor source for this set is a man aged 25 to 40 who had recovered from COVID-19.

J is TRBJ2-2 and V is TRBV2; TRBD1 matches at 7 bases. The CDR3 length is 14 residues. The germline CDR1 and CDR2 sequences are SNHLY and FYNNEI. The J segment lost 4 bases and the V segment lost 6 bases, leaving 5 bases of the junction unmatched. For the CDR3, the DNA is TGTGCCAGCAGGGCCCGGGACAGCACCGGGGAGCTGTTTTTT. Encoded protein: CASRARDSTGELFF.

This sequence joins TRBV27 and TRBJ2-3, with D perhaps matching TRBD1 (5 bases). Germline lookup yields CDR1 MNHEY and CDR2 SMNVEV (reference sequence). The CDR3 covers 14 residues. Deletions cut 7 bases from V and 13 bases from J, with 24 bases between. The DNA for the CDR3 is TGTGCCAGCAAGGGAAGGGGCAGTCAGTCAATAGAGTATTTT. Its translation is CASKGRGSQSIEYF.

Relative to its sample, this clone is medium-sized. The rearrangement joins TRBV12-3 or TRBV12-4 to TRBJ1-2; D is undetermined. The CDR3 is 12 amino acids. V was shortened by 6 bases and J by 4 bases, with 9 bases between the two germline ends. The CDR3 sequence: CASSPGIYGYTF. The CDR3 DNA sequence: TGTGCCAGCAGCCCGGGAATCTATGGCTACACCTTC.

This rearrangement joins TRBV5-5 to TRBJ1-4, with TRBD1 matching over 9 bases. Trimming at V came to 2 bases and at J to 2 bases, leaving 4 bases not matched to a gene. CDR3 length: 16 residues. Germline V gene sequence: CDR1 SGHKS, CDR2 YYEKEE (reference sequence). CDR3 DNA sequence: TGTGCCAGCAGCTTACAGGGGGCGCTTACTAATGAAAAACTGTTTTTT. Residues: CASSLQGALTNEKLFF.

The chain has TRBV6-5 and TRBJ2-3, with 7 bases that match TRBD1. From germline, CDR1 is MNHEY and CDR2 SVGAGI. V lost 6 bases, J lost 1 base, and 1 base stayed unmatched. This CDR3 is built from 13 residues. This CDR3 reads CASRGQGTDTQYF. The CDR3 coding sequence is TGTGCCAGCAGAGGACAGGGCACAGATACGCAGTATTTT.

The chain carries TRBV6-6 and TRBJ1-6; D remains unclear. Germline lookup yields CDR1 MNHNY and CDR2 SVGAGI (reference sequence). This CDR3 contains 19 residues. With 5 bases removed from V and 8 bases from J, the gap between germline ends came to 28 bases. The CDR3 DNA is TGTGCCAGCAGTCAAAACCGGGCCTCACAGCGGCCCCCTTATTCACCCCTCCACTTT. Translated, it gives CASSQNRASQRPPYSPLHF.

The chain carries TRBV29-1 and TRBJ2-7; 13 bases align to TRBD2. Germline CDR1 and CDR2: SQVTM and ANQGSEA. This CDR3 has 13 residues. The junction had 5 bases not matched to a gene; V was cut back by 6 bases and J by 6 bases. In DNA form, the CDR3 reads TGCAGCGTGATGGGACTAGCGGGACTCGAGCAGTACTTC. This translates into CSVMGLAGLEQYF.

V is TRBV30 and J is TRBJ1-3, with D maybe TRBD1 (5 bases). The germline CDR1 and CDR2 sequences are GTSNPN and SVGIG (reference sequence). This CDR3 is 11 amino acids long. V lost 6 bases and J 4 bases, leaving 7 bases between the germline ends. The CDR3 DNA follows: TGTGCCTGCGCAGGGGGAAACACCATATATTTT. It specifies CACAGGNTIYF.

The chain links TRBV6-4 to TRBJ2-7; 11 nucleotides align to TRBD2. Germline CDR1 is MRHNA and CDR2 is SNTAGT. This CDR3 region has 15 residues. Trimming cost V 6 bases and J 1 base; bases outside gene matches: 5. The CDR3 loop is CASSPGTSGSYEQYF. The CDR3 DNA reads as TGTGCCAGCAGCCCCGGGACTAGCGGATCCTACGAGCAGTACTTC.

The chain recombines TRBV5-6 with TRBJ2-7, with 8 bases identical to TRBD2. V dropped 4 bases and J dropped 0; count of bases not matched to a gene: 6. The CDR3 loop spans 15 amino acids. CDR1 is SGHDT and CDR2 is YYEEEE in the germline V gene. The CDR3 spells CASSVSGGLSYEQYV. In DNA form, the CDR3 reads TGTGCCAGCAGCGTGAGCGGGGGCCTCTCCTACGAGCAGTACGTC.

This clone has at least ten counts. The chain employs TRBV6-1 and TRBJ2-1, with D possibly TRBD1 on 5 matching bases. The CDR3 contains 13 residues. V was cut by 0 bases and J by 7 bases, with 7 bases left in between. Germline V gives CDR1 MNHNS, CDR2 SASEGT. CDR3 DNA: TGTGCCAGCAGTGAAGCGGGGCAGAATGAGCAGTTCTTC. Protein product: CASSEAGQNEQFF.

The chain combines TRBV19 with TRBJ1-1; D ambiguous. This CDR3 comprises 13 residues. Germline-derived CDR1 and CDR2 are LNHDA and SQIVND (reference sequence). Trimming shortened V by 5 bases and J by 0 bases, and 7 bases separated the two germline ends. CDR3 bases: TGTGCCAGTAGTTATTCCGTGAACACTGAAGCTTTCTTT. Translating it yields CASSYSVNTEAFF.

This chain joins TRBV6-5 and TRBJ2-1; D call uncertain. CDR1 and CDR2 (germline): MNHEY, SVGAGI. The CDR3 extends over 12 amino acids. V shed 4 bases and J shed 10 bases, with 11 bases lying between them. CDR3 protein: CASSSAPPEQFF. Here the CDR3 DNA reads TGTGCCAGCAGTTCCGCGCCCCCAGAGCAGTTCTTC.

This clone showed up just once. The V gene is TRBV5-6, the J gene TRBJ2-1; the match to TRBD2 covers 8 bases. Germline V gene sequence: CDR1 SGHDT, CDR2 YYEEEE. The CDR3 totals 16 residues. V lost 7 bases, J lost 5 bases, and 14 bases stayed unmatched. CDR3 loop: CASLLTSGGSHNEQFF. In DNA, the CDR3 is TGTGCCAGCCTTCTTACCTCGGGAGGGTCTCACAATGAGCAGTTCTTC.

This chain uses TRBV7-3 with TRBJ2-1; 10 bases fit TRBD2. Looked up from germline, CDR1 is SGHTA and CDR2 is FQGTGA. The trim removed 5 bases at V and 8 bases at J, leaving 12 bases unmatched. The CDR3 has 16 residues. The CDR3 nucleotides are TGTGCCAGCAGCATTGATGTGGGACTAGCGAGCGATGAGCAGTTCTTC. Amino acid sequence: CASSIDVGLASDEQFF.

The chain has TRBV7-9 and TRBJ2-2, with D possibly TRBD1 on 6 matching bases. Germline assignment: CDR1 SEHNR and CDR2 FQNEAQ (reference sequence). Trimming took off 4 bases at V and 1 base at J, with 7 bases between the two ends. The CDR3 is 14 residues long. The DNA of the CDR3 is TGTGCCAGCAGCTGGACAGAGAACACCGGGGAGCTGTTTTTT. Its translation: CASSWTENTGELFF.

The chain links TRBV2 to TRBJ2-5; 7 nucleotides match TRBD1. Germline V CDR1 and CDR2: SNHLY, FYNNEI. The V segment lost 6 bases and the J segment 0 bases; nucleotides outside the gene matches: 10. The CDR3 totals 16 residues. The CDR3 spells CASRAGTDWYQETQYF. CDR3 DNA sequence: TGTGCCAGCAGAGCCGGGACAGACTGGTACCAAGAGACCCAGTACTTC.

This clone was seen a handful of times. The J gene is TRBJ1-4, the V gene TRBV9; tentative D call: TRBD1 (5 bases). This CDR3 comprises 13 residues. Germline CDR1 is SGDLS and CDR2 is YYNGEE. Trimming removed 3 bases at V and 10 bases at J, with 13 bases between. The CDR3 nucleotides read TGTGCCAGCAGCGCCGGGGAGGGGCTAAAACTGTTTTTT. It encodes CASSAGEGLKLFF.

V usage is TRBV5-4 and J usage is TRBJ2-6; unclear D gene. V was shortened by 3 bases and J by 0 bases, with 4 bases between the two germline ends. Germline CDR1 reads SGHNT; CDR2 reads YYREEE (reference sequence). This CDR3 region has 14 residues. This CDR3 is CASSYYSGANVLTF. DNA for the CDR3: TGTGCCAGCAGCTATTACTCTGGGGCCAACGTCCTGACTTTC.

The CDR3, as DNA: TGTGCCAGCAGTGTCGGAGCAATGAACACTGAAGCTTTCTTT. This encodes CASSVGAMNTEAFF. This chain joins TRBV2 and TRBJ1-1; D is uncertain. V gave up 4 bases and J gave up 0 bases, with 9 bases separating them. Germline CDR1 reads SNHLY; CDR2 reads FYNNEI. CDR3 length: 14 amino acids.

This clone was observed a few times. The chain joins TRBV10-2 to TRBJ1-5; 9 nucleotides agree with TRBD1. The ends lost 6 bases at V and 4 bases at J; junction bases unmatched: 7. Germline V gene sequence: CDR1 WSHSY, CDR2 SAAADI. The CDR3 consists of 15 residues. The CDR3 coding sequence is TGCGCCAGCAGAGTTGCCGGGACAGGGAATCAGCCCCAGCATTTT. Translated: CASRVAGTGNQPQHF.

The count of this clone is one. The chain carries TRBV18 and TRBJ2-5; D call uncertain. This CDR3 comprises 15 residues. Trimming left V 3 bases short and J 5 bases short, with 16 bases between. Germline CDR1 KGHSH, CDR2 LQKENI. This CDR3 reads CASSPLPGYEETQYF. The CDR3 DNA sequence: TGTGCCAGCTCACCTCTCCCGGGTTACGAGGAGACCCAGTACTTC.

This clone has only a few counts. The CDR3 region has the DNA TGTGCCAGCAGTGACCACTCTGGAAACACCATATATTTT. The encoded protein is CASSDHSGNTIYF. The chain couples TRBV6-1 to TRBJ1-3, with no clear D. Germline lookup yields CDR1 MNHNS and CDR2 SASEGT. This CDR3 region has 13 residues. The V and J ends lost 3 bases and 0 bases respectively, with 3 bases between them.

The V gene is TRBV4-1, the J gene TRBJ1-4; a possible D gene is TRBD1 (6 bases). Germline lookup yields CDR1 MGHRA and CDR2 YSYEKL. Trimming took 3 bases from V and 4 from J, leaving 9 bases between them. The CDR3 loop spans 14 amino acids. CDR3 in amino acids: CASSQQGFNEKLFF. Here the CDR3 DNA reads TGCGCCAGCAGCCAGCAGGGGTTTAATGAAAAACTGTTTTTT.

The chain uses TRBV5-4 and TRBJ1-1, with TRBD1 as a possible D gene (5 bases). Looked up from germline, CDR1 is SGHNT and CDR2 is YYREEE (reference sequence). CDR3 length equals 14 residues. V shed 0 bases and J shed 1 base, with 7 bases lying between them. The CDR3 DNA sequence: TGTGCCAGCAGCTTGGACAGGAGGAACACTGAAGCTTTCTTT. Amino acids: CASSLDRRNTEAFF.

The CDR3: CASSVREEKLFF. The CDR3 DNA is TGTGCCAGCAGCGTCCGGGAAGAAAAACTGTTTTTT. The chain uses TRBV5-4 and TRBJ1-4; D gene ambiguous. The germline V gene encodes CDR1 SGHNT and CDR2 YYREEE (reference sequence). The germline V and J ends were trimmed by 4 bases and 8 bases, with 9 bases remaining between them. This CDR3 region has 12 residues.

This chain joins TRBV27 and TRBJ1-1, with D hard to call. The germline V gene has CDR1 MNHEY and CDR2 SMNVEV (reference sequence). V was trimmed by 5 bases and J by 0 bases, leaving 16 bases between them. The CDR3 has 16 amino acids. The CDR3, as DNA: TGTGCCAGCAGTCCCCTCCGGGGTAGCGTGAACACTGAAGCTTTCTTT. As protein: CASSPLRGSVNTEAFF.

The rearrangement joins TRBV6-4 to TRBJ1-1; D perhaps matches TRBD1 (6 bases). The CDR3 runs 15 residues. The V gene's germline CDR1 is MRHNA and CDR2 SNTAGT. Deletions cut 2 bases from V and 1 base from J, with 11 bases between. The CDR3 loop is CASSDETGKNTEAFF. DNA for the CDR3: TGTGCCAGCAGTGACGAGACAGGCAAGAACACTGAAGCTTTCTTT.